Listed below are T cell receptor beta chains from one sample, sequenced in a study of tumor and adjacent non-tumor tissue in lung cancer. TCRdb reprocessed the multiplex PCR reads via MiXCR and lists one record per CDR3 protein. This sample has over 40,000 distinct CDR3 sequences, with 74% found just once. Material: distant non-tumor lung tissue. These receptors were obtained from a woman between 55 and 75 years old with non-small cell lung cancer. Each CDR3 is given with its conserved first and last residue. Fields, in order: CDR3 DNA, CDR3 protein, J gene, D gene, V gene, clone size. A D gene is named only where the DNA matches it firmly. Not all rows give a size; the values are once, few, many and, for expanded clones, a class.

DNA: TGTGCCAGCAGTTTACAGGGGGACATCTACGAGCAGTATTTC; CDR3: CASSLQGDIYEQYF; J: TRBJ2-7; D: TRBD1; V: TRBV6-2/TRBV6-3; size: few
DNA: TGTGCCAGTAGTATCCTCAATTCTTTGAGGATCCGAAACACTGAAGCTTTCTTT; CDR3: CASSILNSLRIRNTEAFF; J: TRBJ1-1; D: NA; V: TRBV19; size: NA
DNA: TGCGCCAGTAGCCATCTACAGGGTGGTGGGGCCAACGTCCTTACTTTC; CDR3: CASSHLQGGGANVLTF; J: TRBJ2-6; D: NA; V: TRBV4-3; size: NA
DNA: TGTGCCAGGACGTTAACCGGGACAGGCGACGAAAAACTGTTTTTT; CDR3: CARTLTGTGDEKLFF; J: TRBJ1-4; D: TRBD1; V: TRBV6-1; size: NA
DNA: TGCAGCGTTGAAGTTTGGACAGGGATAGGTAACTCTGGGGCCAACGTCCTGACTTTC; CDR3: CSVEVWTGIGNSGANVLTF; J: TRBJ2-6; D: TRBD1; V: TRBV29-1; size: many
DNA: TGCGCCAGCAGCTTGAAGTTAGATGAAAGACTGTTTTTT; CDR3: CASSLKLDERLFF; J: TRBJ1-4; D: NA; V: TRBV5-1; size: NA
DNA: TGCAGTGCTTGGGCCCCTCTGGGGGAGGAGAATGTGCAGTTCTTC; CDR3: CSAWAPLGEENVQFF; J: TRBJ2-1; D: NA; V: TRBV20-1; size: NA
DNA: TGCGCCAGCTACCAAGATCATCGGGATATGGAGACCCAGTACTTC; CDR3: CASYQDHRDMETQYF; J: TRBJ2-5; D: NA; V: TRBV4-3; size: NA
DNA: TGTGCCAGGCAGAAGGGAAGCGGGACTAGCACAAATACGCAGTATTTT; CDR3: CARQKGSGTSTNTQYF; J: TRBJ2-3; D: TRBD2; V: TRBV14; size: NA
DNA: TGTGCCAGCAGCTACCCGACAGGGGGCAATCAGCCCCAACATTTT; CDR3: CASSYPTGGNQPQHF; J: TRBJ1-5; D: TRBD1; V: TRBV7-8; size: NA
DNA: TGTGCCAGCAGTTTAGGCAGGGCTGCCTGTGGCCACACCTTC; CDR3: CASSLGRAACGHTF; J: TRBJ1-2; D: NA; V: TRBV12-3/TRBV12-4; size: NA
DNA: TGTGCCAGCAGTTTTGATGCAGAGAGTTCCTATAACTCACCCCTCCACTTT; CDR3: CASSFDAESSYNSPLHF; J: TRBJ1-6; D: NA; V: TRBV6-6; size: NA
DNA: TGTGCCAGCAGTCGCCCCGGGATAGGGAGGTCTGGAGCCAACGTCCTGACTTTC; CDR3: CASSRPGIGRSGANVLTF; J: TRBJ2-6; D: NA; V: TRBV5-4; size: NA
DNA: TGTGCCAGCAGCCCTACCGGGGATCTGTTTTTT; CDR3: CASSPTGDLFF; J: TRBJ2-2; D: NA; V: TRBV7-9; size: NA
DNA: TGTGCCTCACAGGGGGGGAGAGGCGAGCAGTACTTC; CDR3: CASQGGRGEQYF; J: TRBJ2-7; D: NA; V: TRBV30; size: NA
DNA: TGTGCCACCAGTGTGGAACAGAACACCGGGGAGCTGTTTTTT; CDR3: CATSVEQNTGELFF; J: TRBJ2-2; D: NA; V: TRBV24-1; size: NA
DNA: TGTGCCAGCAGTATTAACAGGGGGATAGATACGCAGCATTTT; CDR3: CASSINRGIDTQHF; J: TRBJ1-5; D: TRBD1; V: TRBV6-1; size: NA
DNA: TGTGCCATTAGAGACCAACCAGGGGATCCCCAGCATTTT; CDR3: CAIRDQPGDPQHF; J: TRBJ1-5; D: NA; V: TRBV19; size: once
DNA: TGTGCCACCAACAGGGGGCTGATGGGTGAAAAACTGTTTTTC; CDR3: CATNRGLMGEKLFF; J: TRBJ1-4; D: TRBD1; V: TRBV15; size: NA
DNA: TGTGCCAGCGGTTATTCCACAGGGTTGGGCGGTGGCTACACCTTC; CDR3: CASGYSTGLGGGYTF; J: TRBJ1-2; D: NA; V: TRBV6-6; size: few
DNA: TGCGCCAGCCACGAATCTAGGACAGGGGCCTATTATGGCTACACCTTC; CDR3: CASHESRTGAYYGYTF; J: TRBJ1-2; D: TRBD1; V: TRBV4-1; size: NA
DNA: TGTGCCAGCAATCCGCCATCTGGAGCCCCCTACAATGAGCAGTTCTTC; CDR3: CASNPPSGAPYNEQFF; J: TRBJ2-1; D: NA; V: TRBV6-5; size: NA
DNA: TGTGCCAACAGCCCCCTTCGGACAGGGGACAATGAGCAATTCTTC; CDR3: CANSPLRTGDNEQFF; J: TRBJ2-1; D: TRBD1; V: TRBV7-9; size: NA
DNA: TGTGCCAGCAGCCAAGTTACCGGGAGAGCTTTTTCTGGGGCCAACGTCGTGACTTTC; CDR3: CASSQVTGRAFSGANVVTF; J: TRBJ2-6; D: NA; V: TRBV4-2; size: NA
DNA: TGTGCCAGCAGTGACTCGAACACCAGGGAGCTGTTTTTT; CDR3: CASSDSNTRELFF; J: TRBJ2-2; D: NA; V: TRBV6-4; size: NA
DNA: TGCGCCAGCAGCCAAGTGCTAGCGGGATCGGAGACCCAGTATTTC; CDR3: CASSQVLAGSETQYF; J: TRBJ2-5; D: TRBD2; V: TRBV4-3; size: NA
DNA: TGCAGCGTTGAAGTTTGGACAGGGATAGGTAACTCTGAGACCAACGTCCTGACTTTC; CDR3: CSVEVWTGIGNSETNVLTF; J: TRBJ2-6; D: TRBD1; V: TRBV29-1; size: NA
DNA: TGTGCCAGCTGTTTCCCTGACTTGGACAGGGGGCGAACTGAAGCTTTCTTT; CDR3: CASCFPDLDRGRTEAFF; J: TRBJ1-1; D: TRBD1; V: TRBV12-3/TRBV12-4; size: NA
DNA: TGCGCCAGCCGCCTAGGGGGCTCTGGGGCCAACGTCCTGAGTTTC; CDR3: CASRLGGSGANVLSF; J: TRBJ2-6; D: TRBD1; V: TRBV4-3; size: few
DNA: TGTGCCAACAGCTTAACAGCCTACAATGAGCAGTTCTTC; CDR3: CANSLTAYNEQFF; J: TRBJ2-1; D: NA; V: TRBV7-3; size: NA
DNA: TGTGCCAGCAGTTATGGGGCCGGGGAGAGCACCGGGGAGCTGTTTTTT; CDR3: CASSYGAGESTGELFF; J: TRBJ2-2; D: NA; V: TRBV6-6; size: NA
DNA: TGCACCCTCACACTGGGGGCGGTGGAGATCCAGTACTTC; CDR3: CTLTLGAVEIQYF; J: TRBJ2-5; D: NA; V: TRBV20-1; size: NA
DNA: TGTGCCAGCAGTCGTCAAGCAGGGGGTAGCAATCAGCCCCAGCATTTT; CDR3: CASSRQAGGSNQPQHF; J: TRBJ1-5; D: TRBD1; V: TRBV6-1; size: once
DNA: TGTGCCAGCAGTTACTATGCCCAAAACATTCGGTACTTC; CDR3: CASSYYAQNIRYF; J: TRBJ2-4; D: NA; V: TRBV6-2/TRBV6-3; size: NA
DNA: TGTGCCATCATGGGGACTAGCGACTACGATCAGTATTTC; CDR3: CAIMGTSDYDQYF; J: TRBJ2-7; D: TRBD2; V: TRBV10-3; size: NA
DNA: TGTGCCAGCAGTTTACAAGGCAGGGGATTAGGGACTCAGTACTTC; CDR3: CASSLQGRGLGTQYF; J: TRBJ2-5; D: NA; V: TRBV12-3/TRBV12-4; size: NA
DNA: TGTGCCAGCAGTTACCAGACGAACACCGGGGGGCTGCTTTTT; CDR3: CASSYQTNTGGLLF; J: TRBJ2-2; D: NA; V: TRBV6-6; size: once
DNA: TGCGCCACCAGTACCCCCCGGGGGTCGAATGAGCAGTTCTTC; CDR3: CATSTPRGSNEQFF; J: TRBJ2-1; D: NA; V: TRBV24-1; size: NA
DNA: TGTGCCAGCAGCTGGACACAGGGGGCAACAGATACGCAGTATTTT; CDR3: CASSWTQGATDTQYF; J: TRBJ2-3; D: TRBD1; V: TRBV7-9; size: NA
DNA: TGTGCCAGCAGTTACTCGGGACAAGGGCTCTACGACCAGTACTTC; CDR3: CASSYSGQGLYDQYF; J: TRBJ2-7; D: NA; V: TRBV6-2/TRBV6-3; size: NA
DNA: TGTGCCAGCAGTTACGCCGGGACAGGGCTTAACACTGAAGCTTTCTTT; CDR3: CASSYAGTGLNTEAFF; J: TRBJ1-1; D: TRBD1; V: TRBV6-2/TRBV6-3; size: many
DNA: TGTGCCAGCAGATACGCGGACGGGAACACTGAAGCTTTCTTT; CDR3: CASRYADGNTEAFF; J: TRBJ1-1; D: NA; V: TRBV6-2/TRBV6-3; size: few
DNA: TGCGCCAGCAAACACACTAGGGCAGGGATGAACACTGAAGCTTTCTTT; CDR3: CASKHTRAGMNTEAFF; J: TRBJ1-1; D: NA; V: TRBV4-3; size: NA
DNA: TGTGCCAGCAGTGACTGGGACAGGGTCAACATTCAGTACTTC; CDR3: CASSDWDRVNIQYF; J: TRBJ2-4; D: TRBD1; V: TRBV28; size: NA
DNA: TGTGCCACCAGTATGAGGGGGAGCACAGATAAGCAGTATTTT; CDR3: CATSMRGSTDKQYF; J: TRBJ2-3; D: NA; V: TRBV24-1; size: NA
DNA: TGTCCCAGCAGCCCCTGGGTAGCGGGGGCACACACGGGGGAGCTGTTTTTT; CDR3: CPSSPWVAGAHTGELFF; J: TRBJ2-2; D: TRBD2; V: TRBV6-2/TRBV6-3; size: NA
DNA: TGTCCCAACAGAAGGAGTGGGACAGCGGAAGAGACCCAGTACTTC; CDR3: CPNRRSGTAEETQYF; J: TRBJ2-5; D: TRBD1; V: TRBV6-5; size: NA
DNA: TGTGCCAGCAACCAAGAGTTGAATAACCATCCTCTTGAAGCTCTCTTT; CDR3: CASNQELNNHPLEALF; J: TRBJ1-1; D: NA; V: TRBV4-2; size: NA
DNA: TGCGCCAGCAGCCAAGATATCACCCAGAGGGGACAGGCCAACACTCAAGCTTTCTTT; CDR3: CASSQDITQRGQANTQAFF; J: TRBJ1-1; D: TRBD1; V: TRBV4-3; size: NA
DNA: TGTGCCAGGACCGCCGTACACCTAGCGGGAGAAGATACGCAGTATTTT; CDR3: CARTAVHLAGEDTQYF; J: TRBJ2-3; D: TRBD2; V: TRBV6-2/TRBV6-3; size: NA
DNA: TGTGCCAGCAGTGTGCACAGGGGTGGCGATCAGTACTTC; CDR3: CASSVHRGGDQYF; J: TRBJ2-7; D: TRBD1; V: TRBV6-2/TRBV6-3; size: NA